This T cell receptor beta chain was identified during a study of blood T cell repertoires in COVID-19. Whole-study context: Both acute and convalescent COVID-19 samples were obtained from the United States, Italy and Spain. Sample material is recorded as cDNA or gDNA derived from T cells, B-cell-depleted T cells, or PBMCs.

The CDR3 runs to 10 residues. CDR1 is SGHKS and CDR2 is YYEKEE in the germline V gene (reference sequence). V lost 4 bases and J 8 bases, leaving 6 bases between the germline ends. Per the original methods: From reference gene primer amplification, estimates of nucleated cell counts were derived. Method: immunoSEQ multiplex PCR; TCRdb's copy keeps in-frame clones and lacks some. V, J and clone size derive from that table, while D and trimming were established from the DNA sequence. The profile covers some 250,000 clones, with approximately 78% appearing a single time and about 3.2% taken by the ten largest.

Specimen: peripheral blood. The TCR comes from a woman younger than 35 with acute or convalescent COVID-19. This rearrangement joins TRBV5-5 to TRBJ1-2; no firm D call. The CDR3 sequence is CASSSAGYTF. In DNA form, the CDR3 reads TGTGCCAGCAGCAGCGCAGGCTACACCTTC.